The 2 T cell receptor beta chains in this list originate from one sample, sequenced in a study of cytomegalovirus exposure and HLA in healthy donors (TCRdb year 2017). Libraries came from the immunoSEQ multiplex PCR assay. The multiplex PCR relied on a mix of 60 forward primers for TCR Vbeta segments and 13 reverse primers for TCR Jbeta segments. The table comes from immuneACCESS by way of TCRdb, which keeps in-frame sequences with V and J called. Part of the clones is missing from these tables; in studies checked, under half for an unresolved V gene and the rest for unknown reasons. The sample yields over 95,000 clones; 74% were counted once. The ten largest clones add up to 2% to 2.5% of the sample. The sequenced sample consisted of PBMCs. The receptors were sampled from a human donor in good health.

V and J are TRBV14 and TRBJ2-2; TRBD2 aligns across 9 bases. Germline V lookup: CDR1 SGHDN, CDR2 FVKESK. Trimming took 6 bases from V and 9 from J; bases not matched to a gene: 11. This CDR3 has 15 amino acids. This chain's CDR3 is CASSTQAGGDRELFF. CDR3 sequence (DNA): TGTGCCAGCAGTACTCAAGCGGGGGGAGACAGGGAGCTGTTTTTT.

The V gene is TRBV6-5, the J gene TRBJ2-7; D is uncertain. V dropped 0 bases and J dropped 6 bases, with 12 bases sitting between them. This CDR3 region has 14 residues. Germline V CDR1 and CDR2: MNHEY, SVGAGI. CDR3 protein: CASSYSRYSLEQYF. The CDR3 DNA sequence: TGTGCCAGCAGTTACTCGAGGTATAGTCTCGAGCAGTACTTC.